The subject of this entry is one TCR beta chain. The antigen it recognizes is unknown. There are no base qualities to consult, and no much larger clone falls within one base. TCRbeta CDR3 regions were amplified from genomic DNA by means of the immunoSEQ Assay, a bias-controlled multiplex PCR. The study's own analysis went as follows. Within the assay, amplification of reference gene primers was used to estimate how many nucleated cells each sample contained. To quantify the absolute abundance of each unique TCRbeta CDR3 rearrangement, sequence reads were collapsed and filtered. For each sample, productive Simpson clonality was calculated as the square root of Simpson's diversity index over productive rearrangements. Drawn from immuneACCESS, this table holds only the in-frame rearrangements with V and J called that TCRdb kept. Clones are partly lost; checked studies trace under half to an unresolved V gene and leave the rest unexplained. V and J calls and clone size are copied from that table; D and trimming were computed from the DNA. Counted in this sample were about 200,000 clones; roughly 88% of them appeared once. In total, the top ten clones hold around 6% of the sample.

The data derive from a study of blood T cell repertoires in COVID-19 (dated by TCRdb to about 2020). The study in broad terms: Collaborator samples came from the United States, Italy and Spain and covered acute and convalescent phases of COVID-19. The material from the prospective study consisted of cDNA or gDNA derived from T cells, B-cell-depleted T cells, or PBMCs. The dataset comprised deeply sampled blood TCRbeta repertoires from subjects exposed to, actively infected with, or recovered from COVID-19. The repertoires were made available in a free public database intended to serve as a resource for research on the immune response to SARS-CoV-2. Samples came from the ongoing ImmuneRACE study (first 160 participants) plus 1,254 subjects from 6 global collaborators. A de-identified subject ID, COVID-19 status, age in years and sex were almost always included in the sample metadata. HLA class I and class II types, where available, came from metadata supplied by the sample provider rather than from assay-based typing. General study outcomes and caveats: How much clinical and demographic metadata was included differed by source and by participant, and the metadata was provided uncurated.

Participants in the prospective study were aged about 18 to 95 years, lived in under 30 United States geographic areas, and enrolled through a virtual design. In the prospective study, participants were assigned to cohorts based on the clinical history participants reported in a screening survey and a study questionnaire. In the prospective study, mobile phlebotomists collected whole blood, serum and a nasopharyngeal or oropharyngeal swab from each participant. Prospective study participants could optionally give additional blood draws and questionnaires over a roughly two-month period. Prospective study blood samples were shipped either frozen or at room temperature before DNA extraction. Inclusive of the bounding cysteine and phenylalanine, the CDR3 is 12 residues long. The only DNA kept is the CDR3, 36 bases in frame from the first base. The germline V gene supplies CDR1 MNHEY and CDR2 SVGAGI. The V end loses 6 bases and the J end loses 4 bases, and a stretch of 8 bases separates them.

The chain is assembled from TRBV6-5 and TRBJ2-3, with a weak D call of TRBD2 (6 bases match). Sequences were obtained from PBMCs or T cells enriched from blood (not recorded which). The TCR sequence derives from a man aged 35 to 55 with acute COVID-19. The nucleotide sequence reads TGTGCCAGCAGGGAGGGCCCAGATACGCAGTATTTT. It specifies CASREGPDTQYF.